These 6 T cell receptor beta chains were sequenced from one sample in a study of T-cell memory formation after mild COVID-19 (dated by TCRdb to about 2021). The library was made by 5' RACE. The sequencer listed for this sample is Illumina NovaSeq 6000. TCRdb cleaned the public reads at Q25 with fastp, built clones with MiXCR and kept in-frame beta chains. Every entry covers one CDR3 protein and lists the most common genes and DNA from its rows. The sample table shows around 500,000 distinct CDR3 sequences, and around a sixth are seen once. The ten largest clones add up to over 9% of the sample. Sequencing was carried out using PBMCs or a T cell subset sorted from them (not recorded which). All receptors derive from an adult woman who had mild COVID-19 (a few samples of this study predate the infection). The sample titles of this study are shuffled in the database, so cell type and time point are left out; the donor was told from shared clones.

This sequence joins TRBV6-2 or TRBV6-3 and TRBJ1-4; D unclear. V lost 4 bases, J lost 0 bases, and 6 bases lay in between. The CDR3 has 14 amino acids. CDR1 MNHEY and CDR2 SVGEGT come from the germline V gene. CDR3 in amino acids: CASSLEATNEKLFF. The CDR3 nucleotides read TGTGCCAGCAGTTTAGAAGCAACTAATGAAAAACTGTTTTTT.

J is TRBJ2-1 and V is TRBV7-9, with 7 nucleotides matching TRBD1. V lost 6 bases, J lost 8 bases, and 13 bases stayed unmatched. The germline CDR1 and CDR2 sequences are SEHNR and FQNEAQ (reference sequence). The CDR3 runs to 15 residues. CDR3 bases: TGTGCCAGCAGTTCGGGACAGCGAGTGTTAGATGAGCAGTTCTTC. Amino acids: CASSSGQRVLDEQFF.

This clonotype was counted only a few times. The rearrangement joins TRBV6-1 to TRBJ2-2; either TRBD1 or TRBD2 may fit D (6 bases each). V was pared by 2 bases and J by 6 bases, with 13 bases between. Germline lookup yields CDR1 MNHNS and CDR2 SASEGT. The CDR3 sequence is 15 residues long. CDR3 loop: CASSETGSGSGELFF. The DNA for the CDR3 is TGTGCCAGCAGTGAAACAGGGAGCGGGTCCGGGGAGCTGTTTTTT.

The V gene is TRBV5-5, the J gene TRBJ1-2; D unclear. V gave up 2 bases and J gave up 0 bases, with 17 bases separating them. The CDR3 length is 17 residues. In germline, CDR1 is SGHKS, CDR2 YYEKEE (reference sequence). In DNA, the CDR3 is TGTGCCAGCAGCTTCCGACGGACGGTGGGAGCTAACTATGGCTACACCTTC. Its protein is CASSFRRTVGANYGYTF.

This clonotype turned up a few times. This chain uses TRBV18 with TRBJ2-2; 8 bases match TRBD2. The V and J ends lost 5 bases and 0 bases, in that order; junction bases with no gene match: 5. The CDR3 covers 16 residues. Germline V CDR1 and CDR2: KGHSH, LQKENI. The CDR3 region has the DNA TGTGCCAGCTCATTTGCAGCGGGAGCGAACACCGGGGAGCTGTTTTTT. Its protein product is CASSFAAGANTGELFF. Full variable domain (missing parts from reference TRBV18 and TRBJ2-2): NAGVMQNPRHLVRRRGQEARLRCSPMKGHSHVYWYRQLPEEGLKFMVYLQKENIIDESGMPKERFSAEFPKEGPSILRIQQVVRGDSAAYFCASSFAAGANTGELFFGEGSRLTVL.

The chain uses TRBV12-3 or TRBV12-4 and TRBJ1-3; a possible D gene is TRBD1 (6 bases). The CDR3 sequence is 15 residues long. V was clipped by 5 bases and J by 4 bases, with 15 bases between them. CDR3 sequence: CASSPGVGEGNTIYF. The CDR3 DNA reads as TGTGCCAGCAGTCCAGGGGTAGGGGAAGGAAACACCATATATTTT.